In this sample, the clone carrying this TCR beta chain turned up a few times. Antigen unknown. A read error may be the cause here, since a much bigger clone is one base away. This sample was included in a study of shared clonotypes between healthy human individuals. Findings and caveats of the study: The study sampled only blood, and tissue repertoires likely differ.

For sorted subsets, roughly 200 ng DNA per replicate equaled 30,000 or so T cell genomes. TCRdb's copy holds only in-frame clones and misses some; the assay was immunoSEQ multiplex PCR. The sample contains about 680,000 clones, 72% of which appear only once. In the CD4+ fraction, cells were divided into CD45RA+ naive and CD45RA-negative memory subsets. The CDR3 has 12 residues. The germline V and J ends were trimmed by 5 bases and 3 bases, with 7 bases remaining between them. Germline V CDR1 and CDR2: SGHVS, FQNEAQ. This chain joins TRBV7-8 and TRBJ1-2; perhaps TRBD1 as D (5 bases). Input material: memory CD4+ T cells sorted from blood. Subset: CD45RA-negative fraction. This receptor was obtained from a woman in her 30s in good health. The CDR3 nucleotides read TGTGCCAGCAGCAAAGGGGACTATGGCTACACCTTC. Protein: CASSKGDYGYTF.